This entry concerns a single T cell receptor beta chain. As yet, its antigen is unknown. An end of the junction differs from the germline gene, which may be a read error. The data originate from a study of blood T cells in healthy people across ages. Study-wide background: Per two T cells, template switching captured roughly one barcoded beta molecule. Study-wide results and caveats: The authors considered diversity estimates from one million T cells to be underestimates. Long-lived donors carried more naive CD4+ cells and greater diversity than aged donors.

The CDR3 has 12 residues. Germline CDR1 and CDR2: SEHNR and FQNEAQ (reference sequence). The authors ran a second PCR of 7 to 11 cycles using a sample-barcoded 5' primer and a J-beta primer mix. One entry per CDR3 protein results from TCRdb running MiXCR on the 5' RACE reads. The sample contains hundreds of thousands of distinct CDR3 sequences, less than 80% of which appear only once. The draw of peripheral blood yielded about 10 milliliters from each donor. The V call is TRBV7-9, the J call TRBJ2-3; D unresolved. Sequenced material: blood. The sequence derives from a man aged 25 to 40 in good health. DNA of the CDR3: TGTACCAGCAGCCCCATTCCAGATACGCAGTATTTT. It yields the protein CTSSPIPDTQYF.